These T cell receptor beta chains were read from a single sample in a study of blood T cell repertoires in COVID-19. Clones were read by immunoSEQ multiplex PCR, and TCRdb kept only the in-frame ones, dropping some. The data hold under 100,000 clones, with around four fifths observed a single time. Sequencing was carried out using peripheral blood. Receptors originate from a woman aged 70-85 years with active or convalescent COVID-19. Each CDR3 is given with its conserved first and last residue. D genes are given only for firm matches. A row's size may be missing; if present it is once, few, many or a size class.

d_gene	j_gene	abundance	v_gene	CDR3aa	CDR3nt
TRBD1	TRBJ1-5	-	TRBV2	CASSETGNQPQHF	TGTGCCAGCAGCGAGACAGGGAATCAGCCCCAGCATTTT
TRBD2	TRBJ2-3	once	TRBV7-8	CASSYGTSGFDTQYF	TGTGCCAGCAGCTACGGGACTAGCGGGTTCGATACGCAGTATTTT
-	TRBJ2-7	-	TRBV18	CASSTGEFYEQYF	TGTGCCAGCTCAACGGGAGAGTTCTACGAGCAGTACTTC
TRBD1	TRBJ2-4	once	TRBV7-9	CASSSDRVGDIQYF	TGTGCCAGCAGCTCCGACAGGGTAGGGGACATTCAGTACTTC
TRBD1	TRBJ1-6	-	TRBV19	CATGTGNSPLHF	TGTGCCACCGGGACAGGAAATTCACCCCTCCACTTT
TRBD1	TRBJ2-2	-	TRBV5-4	CASSPNRGVNTGELFF	TGTGCCAGCAGCCCAAACAGGGGAGTTAACACCGGGGAGCTGTTTTTT
TRBD1	TRBJ1-2	-	TRBV5-1	CASSSDRGLYGYTF	TGCGCCAGCAGCTCGGACAGGGGGCTTTATGGCTACACCTTC
TRBD1	TRBJ1-4	-	TRBV27	CASSSNRDRPSGGEKLFF	TGTGCCAGCAGTTCAAACCGGGACAGGCCCTCCGGAGGTGAAAAACTGTTTTTT
TRBD1	TRBJ1-1	-	TRBV5-1	CASSAGTGNTEAFF	TGCGCCAGCAGCGCGGGGACAGGGAACACTGAAGCTTTCTTT
TRBD1	TRBJ1-3	-	TRBV9	CASSVGTGGANTIYF	TGTGCCAGCAGCGTAGGGACAGGGGGCGCGAACACCATATATTTT
-	TRBJ2-7	few	TRBV5-4	CASSSGQTVHEQYF	TGTGCCAGCAGCTCTGGACAGACGGTCCACGAGCAGTACTTC
-	TRBJ1-5	-	TRBV5-1	CASSSRPGDNQPQHF	TGCGCCAGCAGCTCCCGGCCAGGGGACAATCAGCCCCAGCATTTT
TRBD2	TRBJ2-7	once	TRBV5-1	CASSTLGLALYEQYF	TGCGCCAGCAGCACTTTGGGACTAGCCTTATACGAGCAGTACTTC
TRBD1	TRBJ1-1	-	TRBV5-1	CASSFSGTGNTEAFF	TGCGCCAGCAGCTTTTCCGGGACAGGGAACACTGAAGCTTTCTTT
-	TRBJ1-1	-	TRBV11-2	CASSLAVNTEAFF	TGTGCCAGCAGCTTAGCGGTAAACACTGAAGCTTTCTTT
-	TRBJ1-2	-	TRBV29-1	CSVEDRSGGAGYTF	TGCAGCGTTGAAGATCGTTCCGGTGGGGCTGGCTACACCTTC
-	TRBJ1-2	-	TRBV29-1	CSVDETGVEGYTF	TGCAGCGTTGATGAAACGGGGGTGGAAGGCTACACCTTC
-	TRBJ1-2	few	TRBV4-1	CASSQEAGRTNYGYTF	TGCGCCAGCAGCCAAGAGGCGGGCAGGACTAACTATGGCTACACCTTC
-	TRBJ1-2	-	TRBV19	CASSIDTQNYGYTF	TGTGCCAGTAGTATAGATACCCAGAACTATGGCTACACCTTC
-	TRBJ1-2	many	TRBV7-9	CASSLGPGGYGYTF	TGTGCCAGCAGCTTAGGCCCCGGAGGCTATGGCTACACCTTC
-	TRBJ2-5	-	TRBV5-1	CASSLGTSQETQYF	TGCGCCAGCAGCTTGGGGACTTCCCAAGAGACCCAGTACTTC
TRBD2	TRBJ2-7	-	TRBV27	CASSSPMARGNYEQYF	TGTGCCAGCAGTTCCCCAATGGCGCGGGGGAACTACGAGCAGTACTTC
TRBD1	TRBJ2-7	once	TRBV3-1/TRBV3-2	CASSQDLADRGGLEQYF	TGTGCCAGCAGCCAAGATTTAGCAGACAGGGGAGGCCTCGAGCAGTACTTC
-	TRBJ1-4	-	TRBV15	CATSRLSGGLNEKLFF	TGTGCCACCAGCAGGTTGTCCGGGGGGCTTAATGAAAAACTGTTTTTT
TRBD1	TRBJ2-2	-	TRBV18	CASSPRQGGNTGELFF	TGTGCCAGCTCACCACGACAGGGGGGTAACACCGGGGAGCTGTTTTTT
TRBD1	TRBJ2-7	-	TRBV11-1	CASSLKQGATYEQYF	TGTGCCAGCAGCTTAAAACAGGGGGCCACCTACGAGCAGTACTTC
-	TRBJ1-3	-	TRBV11-2	CASSVDNYSGNTIYF	TGTGCCAGCAGCGTGGACAATTACTCTGGAAACACCATATATTTT
TRBD1	TRBJ1-1	-	TRBV11-2	CASSLYQQGAEAFF	TGTGCCAGCAGCTTGTATCAACAGGGGGCTGAAGCTTTCTTT
-	TRBJ1-1	-	TRBV27	CASILDLQGRSEAFF	TGTGCCAGCATCCTAGATCTACAGGGAAGGTCTGAAGCTTTCTTT
-	TRBJ2-2	-	TRBV4-1	CASSQDQVPAGELFF	TGCGCCAGCAGCCAAGATCAAGTCCCGGCCGGGGAGCTGTTTTTT
TRBD1	TRBJ2-5	-	TRBV7-2	CASSFGQGGTETQYF	TGTGCCAGCAGCTTTGGACAGGGGGGGACGGAGACCCAGTACTTC
TRBD1	TRBJ1-3	-	TRBV28	CASSFRGIAGNTIYF	TGTGCCAGCAGTTTCAGGGGGATAGCTGGAAACACCATATATTTT
-	TRBJ1-5	-	TRBV4-3	CASAEGLGGQPQHF	TGCGCCAGCGCAGAAGGGCTCGGGGGTCAGCCCCAGCATTTT
-	TRBJ1-1	-	TRBV5-1	CASSLISNTEAFF	TGCGCCAGCAGTCTTATATCGAACACTGAAGCTTTCTTT
-	TRBJ1-1	-	TRBV12-5	CASGPDSNTEAFF	TGTGCTAGTGGCCCTGACAGTAACACTGAAGCTTTCTTT
-	TRBJ2-4	-	TRBV5-8	CASSFSGDKNIQYF	TGTGCCAGCAGCTTTTCAGGGGACAAAAACATTCAGTACTTC
TRBD1	TRBJ1-4	-	TRBV29-1	CSVAKTGGVEKLFF	TGCAGCGTTGCGAAGACAGGGGGAGTTGAAAAACTGTTTTTT
-	TRBJ2-3	few	TRBV19	CASSIGGAGTDTQYF	TGTGCCAGTAGTATCGGAGGGGCCGGCACAGATACGCAGTATTTT
-	TRBJ2-2	-	TRBV10-1	CASSLSITGELFF	TGCGCCAGCAGTCTTAGCATCACCGGGGAGCTGTTTTTT
-	TRBJ1-2	-	TRBV4-3	CASSQEGGYGYTF	TGCGCCAGCAGCCAAGAGGGAGGCTATGGCTACACCTTC
TRBD1	TRBJ2-1	once	TRBV5-8	CASIGGQGAMSYNEQFF	TGTGCCAGCATTGGGGGGCAGGGGGCAATGTCCTACAATGAGCAGTTCTTC
-	TRBJ1-5	-	TRBV28	CASIFAYSNQPQHF	TGTGCCAGCATCTTCGCGTATAGCAATCAGCCCCAGCATTTT
TRBD1	TRBJ1-5	-	TRBV18	CASSLRDRAQPQHF	TGTGCCAGCTCACTAAGGGACAGGGCTCAGCCCCAGCATTTT
-	TRBJ2-1	-	TRBV7-2	CASSSPGTNYNEQFF	TGTGCCAGCAGCTCCCCCGGGACAAATTACAATGAGCAGTTCTTC
-	TRBJ1-1	-	TRBV9	CASSSGTIGTEASF	TGTGCCAGCAGCTCCGGGACTATCGGCACTGAAGCTTCCTTT